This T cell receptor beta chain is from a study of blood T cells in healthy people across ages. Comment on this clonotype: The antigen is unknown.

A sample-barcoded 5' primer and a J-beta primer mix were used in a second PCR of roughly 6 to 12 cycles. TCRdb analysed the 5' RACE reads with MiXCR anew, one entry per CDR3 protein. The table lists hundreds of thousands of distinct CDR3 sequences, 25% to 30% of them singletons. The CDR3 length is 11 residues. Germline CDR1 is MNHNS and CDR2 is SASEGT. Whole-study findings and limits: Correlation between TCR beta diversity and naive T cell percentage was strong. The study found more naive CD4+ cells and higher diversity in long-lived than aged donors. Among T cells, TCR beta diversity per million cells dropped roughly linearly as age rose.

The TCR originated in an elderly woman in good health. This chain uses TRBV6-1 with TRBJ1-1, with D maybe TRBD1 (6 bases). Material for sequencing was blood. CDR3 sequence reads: CASGGHSEAFF. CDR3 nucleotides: TGTGCTAGCGGGGGACATAGCGAAGCTTTCTTT.